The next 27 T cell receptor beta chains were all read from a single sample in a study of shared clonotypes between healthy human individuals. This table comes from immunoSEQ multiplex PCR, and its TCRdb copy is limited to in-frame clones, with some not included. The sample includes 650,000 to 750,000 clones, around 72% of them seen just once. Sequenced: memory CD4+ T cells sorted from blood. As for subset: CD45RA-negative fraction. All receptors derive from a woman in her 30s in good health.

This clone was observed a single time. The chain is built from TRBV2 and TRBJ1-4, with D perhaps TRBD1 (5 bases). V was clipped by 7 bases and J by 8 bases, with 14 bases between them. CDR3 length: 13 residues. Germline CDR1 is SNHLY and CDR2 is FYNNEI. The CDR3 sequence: CASKGPIGEKLFF. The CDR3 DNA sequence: TGTGCCAGCAAGGGACCCATAGGAGAAAAACTGTTTTTT. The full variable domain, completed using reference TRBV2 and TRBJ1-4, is EPEVTQTPSHQVTQMGQEVILRCVPISNHLYFYWYRQILGQKVEFLVSFYNNEISEKSEIFDDQFSVERPDGSNFTLKIRSTKLEDSAMYFCASKGPIGEKLFFGSGTQLSVL.

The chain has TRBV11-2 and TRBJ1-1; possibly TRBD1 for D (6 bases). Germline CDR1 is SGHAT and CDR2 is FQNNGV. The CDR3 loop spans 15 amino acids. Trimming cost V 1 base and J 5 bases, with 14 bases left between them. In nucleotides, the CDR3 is TGTGCCAGCAGCTTAGTACCAGGGGTAACGACTGAAGCTTTCTTT. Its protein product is CASSLVPGVTTEAFF.

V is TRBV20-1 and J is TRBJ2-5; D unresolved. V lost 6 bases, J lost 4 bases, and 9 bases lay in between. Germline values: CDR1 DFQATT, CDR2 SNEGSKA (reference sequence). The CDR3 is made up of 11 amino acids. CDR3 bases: TGCAGTGCCCCGGATTTAGAGACCCAGTACTTC. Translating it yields CSAPDLETQYF.

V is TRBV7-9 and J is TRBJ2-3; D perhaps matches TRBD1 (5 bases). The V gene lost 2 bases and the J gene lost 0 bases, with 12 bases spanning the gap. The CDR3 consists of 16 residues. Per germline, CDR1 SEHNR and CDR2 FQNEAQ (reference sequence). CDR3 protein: CASSLRQGGSTDTQYF. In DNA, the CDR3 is TGTGCCAGCAGCTTACGGCAGGGTGGGAGCACAGATACGCAGTATTTT.

CDR3 sequence: CASSTARSYEQYF. The CDR3 nucleotides are TGTGCCAGCTCGACAGCTCGCTCCTACGAGCAGTACTTC. V is TRBV18 and J is TRBJ2-7, with D perhaps TRBD1 (5 bases). This CDR3 has 13 residues. The V gene's germline CDR1 is KGHSH and CDR2 LQKENI. Trimming shortened V by 6 bases and J by 0 bases, and 9 bases separated the two germline ends.

CDR3 nucleotides: TGCGCCAGCAGCTTGGGGGACTTAGCGGGATGGCTATATAGCACAGATACGCAGTATTTT. This codes for CASSLGDLAGWLYSTDTQYF. The chain carries TRBV5-1 and TRBJ2-3; 8 bases agree with TRBD2. This CDR3 is built from 20 residues. The germline CDR1 and CDR2 sequences are SGHRS and YFSETQ. V dropped 0 bases and J dropped 0; count of bases not matched to a gene: 15.

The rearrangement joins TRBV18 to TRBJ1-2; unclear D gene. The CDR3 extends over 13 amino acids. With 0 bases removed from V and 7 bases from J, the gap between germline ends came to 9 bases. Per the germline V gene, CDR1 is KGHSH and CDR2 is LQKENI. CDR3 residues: CASSPPGNAGYTF. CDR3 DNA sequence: TGTGCCAGCTCACCACCAGGGAATGCTGGCTACACCTTC.

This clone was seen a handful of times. The chain's CDR3 is CASSEQNGTSGRYNEQFF. CDR3 coding DNA: TGCGCCAGCAGTGAGCAGAACGGGACTAGCGGAAGGTACAATGAGCAGTTCTTC. This chain connects TRBV10-1 to TRBJ2-1, with 11 bases lining up with TRBD2. CDR1 and CDR2 (germline): WNHNN, SYGVQD (reference sequence). V lost 2 bases, J lost 4 bases, and 10 bases stayed unmatched. The CDR3 length is 18 residues.

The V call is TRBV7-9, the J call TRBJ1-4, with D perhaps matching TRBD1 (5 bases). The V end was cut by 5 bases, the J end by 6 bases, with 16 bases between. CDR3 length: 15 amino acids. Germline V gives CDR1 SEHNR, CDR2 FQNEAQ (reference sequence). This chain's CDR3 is CASSAYRQEDEKLFF. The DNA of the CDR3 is TGTGCCAGCAGCGCGTACAGGCAGGAGGATGAAAAACTGTTTTTT.

The DNA for the CDR3 is TGTGCCAGTAGTATGCTCAGGGGAAGAGGGAATGAGCAGTTCTTC. This codes for CASSMLRGRGNEQFF. The J gene is TRBJ2-1, the V gene TRBV19; D possibly corresponds to TRBD1 (6 bases). The V gene lost 3 bases and the J gene lost 7 bases, with 16 bases spanning the gap. Germline V lookup: CDR1 LNHDA, CDR2 SQIVND (reference sequence). The CDR3 has 15 residues. Variable domain in full (rest from reference TRBV19 and TRBJ2-1): DGGITQSPKYLFRKEGQNVTLSCEQNLNHDAMYWYRQDPGQGLRLIYYSQIVNDFQKGDIAEGYSVSREKKESFPLTVTSAQKNPTAFYLCASSMLRGRGNEQFFGPGTRLTVL.

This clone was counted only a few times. The CDR3 nucleotides are TGTGCCAGTAGTATATGGGGAGCTGGCAATCAGCCCCAGCATTTT. Its protein product is CASSIWGAGNQPQHF. The genes are TRBV19 and TRBJ1-5, with unresolved D. Germline V lookup: CDR1 LNHDA, CDR2 SQIVND (reference sequence). Trimming took off 2 bases at V and 2 bases at J, with 10 bases between the two ends. The CDR3 runs to 15 residues.

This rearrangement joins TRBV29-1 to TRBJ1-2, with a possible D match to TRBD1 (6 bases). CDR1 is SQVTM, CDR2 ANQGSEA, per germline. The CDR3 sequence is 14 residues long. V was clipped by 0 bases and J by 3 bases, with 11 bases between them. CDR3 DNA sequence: TGCAGCGTTGAAGATGGGAGGGGGGACTATGGCTACACCTTC. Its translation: CSVEDGRGDYGYTF.

The chain's CDR3 is CSVHSGAEQYF. The DNA of the CDR3 is TGCAGCGTTCATTCCGGGGCCGAGCAGTACTTC. The chain links TRBV29-1 to TRBJ2-5; D may be TRBD1 or TRBD2 (5 bases each). The DNA end favors TRBJ2-7, so the J call may be wrong. The CDR3 has 11 amino acids. Germline values: CDR1 SQVTM, CDR2 ANQGSEA.

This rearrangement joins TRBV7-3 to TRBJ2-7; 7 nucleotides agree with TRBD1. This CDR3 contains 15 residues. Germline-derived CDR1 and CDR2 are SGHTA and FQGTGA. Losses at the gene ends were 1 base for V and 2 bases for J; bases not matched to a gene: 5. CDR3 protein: CASSLIRQGAYEQYF. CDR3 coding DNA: TGTGCCAGCAGCTTAATTCGACAGGGAGCCTACGAGCAGTACTTC.

In nucleotides, the CDR3 is TGTGCCAGCAGTCGCCGGACTAGCGGGAACAATGAGCAGTTCTTC. It specifies CASSRRTSGNNEQFF. The J gene is TRBJ2-1, the V gene TRBV28, with 12 nucleotides matching TRBD2. J gave up 5 bases and V 5 bases, and 4 bases lay outside the gene matches. This CDR3 has 15 amino acids. CDR1 and CDR2 from the germline V gene are MDHEN and SYDVKM.

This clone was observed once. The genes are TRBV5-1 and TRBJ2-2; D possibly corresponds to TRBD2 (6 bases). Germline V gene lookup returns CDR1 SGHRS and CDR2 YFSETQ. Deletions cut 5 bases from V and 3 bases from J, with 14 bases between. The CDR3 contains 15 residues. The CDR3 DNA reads TGCGCCAGCAGAAGCGGGTTCGTGGACACCGGGGAGCTGTTTTTT. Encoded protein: CASRSGFVDTGELFF.

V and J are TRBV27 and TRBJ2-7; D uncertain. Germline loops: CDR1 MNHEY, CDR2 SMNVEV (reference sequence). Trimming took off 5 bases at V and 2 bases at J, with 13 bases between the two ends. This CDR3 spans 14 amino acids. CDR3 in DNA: TGTGCCAGCAGTAAAAGGACCGGAACCTACGAGCAGTACTTC. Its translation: CASSKRTGTYEQYF.

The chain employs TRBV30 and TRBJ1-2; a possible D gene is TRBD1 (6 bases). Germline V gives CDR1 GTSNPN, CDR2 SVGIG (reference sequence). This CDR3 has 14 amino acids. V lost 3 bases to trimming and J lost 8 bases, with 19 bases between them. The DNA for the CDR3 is TGTGCCTGGAGCGGCCATGCCAGGGGCGGCGGCTACACCTTC. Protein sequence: CAWSGHARGGGYTF.

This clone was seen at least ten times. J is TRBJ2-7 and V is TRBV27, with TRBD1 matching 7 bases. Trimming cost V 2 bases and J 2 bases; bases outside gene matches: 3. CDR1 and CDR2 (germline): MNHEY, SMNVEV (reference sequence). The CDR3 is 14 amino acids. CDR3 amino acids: CASSLTGTAYEQYF. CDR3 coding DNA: TGTGCCAGCAGTTTAACCGGGACAGCCTACGAGCAGTACTTC.

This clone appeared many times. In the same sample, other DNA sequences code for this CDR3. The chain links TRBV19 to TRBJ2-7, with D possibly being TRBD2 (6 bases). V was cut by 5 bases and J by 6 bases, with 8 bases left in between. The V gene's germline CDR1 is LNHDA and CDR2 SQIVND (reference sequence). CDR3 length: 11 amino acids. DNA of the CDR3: TGTGCCAGTAGTGGGGGGTCCGAGCAGTACTTC. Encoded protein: CASSGGSEQYF.

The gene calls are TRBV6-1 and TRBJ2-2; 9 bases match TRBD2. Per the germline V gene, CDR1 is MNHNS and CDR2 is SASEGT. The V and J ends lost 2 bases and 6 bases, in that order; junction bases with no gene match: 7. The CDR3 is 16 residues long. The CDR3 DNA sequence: TGTGCCAGCAGTGAACCCCGCGGGAGGGCCCCCGGGGAGCTGTTTTTT. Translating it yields CASSEPRGRAPGELFF.

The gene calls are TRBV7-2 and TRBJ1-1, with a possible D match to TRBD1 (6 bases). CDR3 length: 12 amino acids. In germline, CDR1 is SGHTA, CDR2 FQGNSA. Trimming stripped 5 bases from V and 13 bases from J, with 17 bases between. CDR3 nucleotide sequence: TGTGCCAGCAGCGCCTTACAGGGAGTGGGTTTCTTT. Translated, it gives CASSALQGVGFF.

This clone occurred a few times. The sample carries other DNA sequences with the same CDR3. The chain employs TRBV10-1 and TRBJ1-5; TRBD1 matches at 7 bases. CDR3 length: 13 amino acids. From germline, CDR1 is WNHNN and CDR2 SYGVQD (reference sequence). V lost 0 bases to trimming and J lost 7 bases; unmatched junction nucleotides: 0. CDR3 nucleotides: TGCGCCAGCAGTGAGTCAGGGGGCCAGCCCCAGCATTTT. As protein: CASSESGGQPQHF.

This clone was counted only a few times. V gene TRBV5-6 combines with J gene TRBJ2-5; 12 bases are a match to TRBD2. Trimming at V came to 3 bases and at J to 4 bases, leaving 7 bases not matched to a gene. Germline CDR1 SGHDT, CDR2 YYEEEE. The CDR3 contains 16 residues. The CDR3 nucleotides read TGTGCCAGCAGCTCCAGACTAGCGGGAGTCCGAGAGACCCAGTACTTC. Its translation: CASSSRLAGVRETQYF.

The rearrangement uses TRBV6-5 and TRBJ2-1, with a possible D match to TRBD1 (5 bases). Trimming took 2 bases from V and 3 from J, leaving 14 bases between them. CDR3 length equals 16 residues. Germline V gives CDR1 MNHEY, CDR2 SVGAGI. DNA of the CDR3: TGTGCCAGCAGTTACCGGCCCCCCAGGGACTACAATGAGCAGTTCTTC. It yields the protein CASSYRPPRDYNEQFF.

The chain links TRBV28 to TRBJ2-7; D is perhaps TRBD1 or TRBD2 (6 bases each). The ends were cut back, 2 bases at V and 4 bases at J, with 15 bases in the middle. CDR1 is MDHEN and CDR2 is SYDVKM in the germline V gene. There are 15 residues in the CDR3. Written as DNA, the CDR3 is TGTGCCAGCAGTTTAAGGGGGGCACTAATTTACGAGCAGTACTTC. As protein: CASSLRGALIYEQYF.

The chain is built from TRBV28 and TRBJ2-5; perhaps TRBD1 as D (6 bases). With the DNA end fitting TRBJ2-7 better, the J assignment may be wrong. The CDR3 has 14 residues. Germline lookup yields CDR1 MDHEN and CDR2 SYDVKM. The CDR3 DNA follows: TGTGCCAGAAGCCCCACGGGACACCTCTACGAGCAGTACTTC. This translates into CARSPTGHLYEQYF.